One sample yielded the 21 T cell receptor beta chains listed below, sequenced in a study of a mutant IDH1 vaccine in newly diagnosed glioma. These receptors have no known antigen. Only in-frame clones appear in the TCRdb table, and some are missing; sequencing was by immunoSEQ multiplex PCR. The sample shows about 67,000 clones, roughly four fifths of them seen only once. Time point indicated: week 47, end of study. What each vaccine dose contained was 300 ug of mutant IDH1 20-mer peptide, accompanied by topical imiquimod. The sequencing here drew on PBMCs, taken from a glioma patient whose treatment included an IDH1 peptide vaccine. The receptors stem from a man aged 25-45 years with glioma.

The genes are TRBV19 and TRBJ1-1, with 10 nucleotides matching TRBD1. CDR3 length: 16 residues. From germline, CDR1 is LNHDA and CDR2 SQIVND (reference sequence). The trim removed 6 bases at V and 4 bases at J, leaving 11 bases unmatched. Written as DNA, the CDR3 is TGTGCCAGTAGATCCGACAGGGGGCGAGGGGGCACTGAAGCTTTCTTT. Encoded protein: CASRSDRGRGGTEAFF.

The chain joins TRBV6-5 to TRBJ2-1; perhaps TRBD1 as D (6 bases). The CDR3 length is 11 residues. The V end lost 7 bases, the J end lost 10 bases, and 11 bases lay between the germline ends. CDR1 is MNHEY, CDR2 SVGAGI, per germline. The CDR3 region has the DNA TGTGCCAGCATGAGGGGGAACGAGCAGTTCTTC. Protein sequence: CASMRGNEQFF.

The V and J genes are TRBV19 and TRBJ1-1, with D possibly TRBD1 on 5 matching bases. Germline lookup yields CDR1 LNHDA and CDR2 SQIVND (reference sequence). The CDR3 has 14 amino acids. Between the trimmed V and J ends, which lost 8 bases and 0 bases, there was a span of 13 bases. CDR3 in DNA: TGTGCCAGTGGGGGGGACGGCATGAACACTGAAGCTTTCTTT. This encodes CASGGDGMNTEAFF.

The chain uses TRBV19 and TRBJ2-7, with 8 bases identical to TRBD1. Germline V gene data show CDR1 as LNHDA and CDR2 as SQIVND (reference sequence). The CDR3 has 14 amino acids. V dropped 5 bases and J dropped 2; count of bases not matched to a gene: 5. The CDR3 DNA reads TGTGCCAGTAGTCCTGGGACAGGCGCCTACGAGCAGTACTTC. As protein: CASSPGTGAYEQYF. Full variable domain (rest looked up from reference TRBV19 and TRBJ2-7): DGGITQSPKYLFRKEGQNVTLSCEQNLNHDAMYWYRQDPGQGLRLIYYSQIVNDFQKGDIAEGYSVSREKKESFPLTVTSAQKNPTAFYLCASSPGTGAYEQYFGPGTRLTVT.

V is TRBV27 and J is TRBJ1-1; D is unresolved. V shed 5 bases and J shed 4 bases, with 17 bases lying between them. CDR1 MNHEY and CDR2 SMNVEV come from the germline V gene (reference sequence). The CDR3 has 15 amino acids. The CDR3 sequence: CASSPQLPWGTEAFF. The CDR3 region has the DNA TGTGCCAGCAGTCCCCAACTTCCCTGGGGCACTGAAGCTTTCTTT.

This clone was counted a few times. The chain uses TRBV4-1 and TRBJ1-2; no firm D call. CDR1 and CDR2 (germline): MGHRA, YSYEKL. V was cut by 0 bases and J by 8 bases, with 10 bases left in between. The CDR3 contains 13 residues. The CDR3 protein is CASSQDRPLGYTF. The CDR3 DNA sequence: TGCGCCAGCAGCCAAGATAGACCCCTGGGCTACACCTTC.

This clone was found a few times. V usage is TRBV27 and J usage is TRBJ1-5, with D possibly TRBD1 on 5 matching bases. This CDR3 has 13 residues. CDR1 and CDR2 from the germline V gene are MNHEY and SMNVEV (reference sequence). Trimming pared 6 bases from V and 4 bases from J, leaving 10 bases between. The CDR3 DNA reads TGTGCCAGCAGGGGAGGGGTAAATCAGCCCCAGCATTTT. Translating it yields CASRGGVNQPQHF.

The genes are TRBV27 and TRBJ1-1; 9 positions match TRBD1. The length of the CDR3 is 18 residues. From germline, CDR1 is MNHEY and CDR2 SMNVEV (reference sequence). The junction had 15 bases not matched to a gene; V was cut back by 0 bases and J by 7 bases. The CDR3 spells CASSLSSRPGQGVSEAFF. The CDR3 region has the DNA TGTGCCAGCAGTTTATCATCCCGACCGGGACAGGGAGTGAGTGAAGCTTTCTTT.

This clone was observed once. V gene TRBV27 combines with J gene TRBJ2-7; TRBD1 matches 8 bases. The CDR3 has 13 amino acids. After removal of 5 bases from V and 5 bases from J, the junction contained 5 bases not matched to a gene. Germline assignment: CDR1 MNHEY and CDR2 SMNVEV (reference sequence). CDR3 DNA sequence: TGTGCCAGCAGTCTGGGGACAGGTCACGAGCAGTACTTC. Translating it yields CASSLGTGHEQYF.

This clone has a handful of counts. The J gene is TRBJ2-1, the V gene TRBV4-1; TRBD1 is a possible D gene (6 bases). Germline CDR1 is MGHRA and CDR2 is YSYEKL. V lost 2 bases and J lost 4, with 15 bases in between. This CDR3 region has 16 residues. CDR3 sequence: CASSQSESTGYNEQFF. CDR3 DNA: TGCGCCAGCAGCCAATCCGAAAGCACAGGGTACAATGAGCAGTTCTTC.

The J gene is TRBJ2-7, the V gene TRBV6-4, with a possible D match to TRBD1 (6 bases). The CDR3 covers 13 residues. Trimming left V 9 bases short and J 6 bases short, with 18 bases between. Germline CDR1 is MRHNA and CDR2 is SNTAGT. The CDR3 sequence is CASSLTWGREQYF. CDR3 coding DNA: TGTGCCAGTTCCCTAACGTGGGGGCGCGAGCAGTACTTC.

This clone was recorded once. The CDR3 loop is CASRPDRDHEQYF. CDR3 coding DNA: TGCGCCAGCAGACCGGACAGGGACCACGAGCAGTACTTC. V usage is TRBV10-1 and J usage is TRBJ2-5, with 8 bases lining up with TRBD1. Judging by the DNA end, TRBJ2-7 fits better; the J call may be wrong. The CDR3 runs 13 residues. Germline lookup yields CDR1 WNHNN and CDR2 SYGVQD (reference sequence).

This sequence joins TRBV18 and TRBJ2-5; D is perhaps TRBD1 (6 bases). Germline CDR1 KGHSH, CDR2 LQKENI. The CDR3 has 14 residues. Trimming cost V 5 bases and J 3 bases, with 13 bases left between them. The DNA for the CDR3 is TGTGCCAGCTCAATATTCGGGACAAAAGAGACCCAGTACTTC. Translating gives CASSIFGTKETQYF.

The chain links TRBV19 to TRBJ2-5; D is ambiguous. V was shortened by 5 bases and J by 6 bases, with 13 bases between the two germline ends. Germline V gives CDR1 LNHDA, CDR2 SQIVND (reference sequence). This CDR3 has 13 amino acids. The CDR3 here is CASSPTGVKTQYF. In DNA, the CDR3 is TGTGCCAGTAGTCCCACGGGCGTCAAGACCCAGTACTTC.

For the CDR3, the DNA is TGTGCCAGCACCCAGGGGACGAACACTGAAGCTTTCTTT. This encodes CASTQGTNTEAFF. The rearrangement uses TRBV5-8 and TRBJ1-1, with D perhaps matching TRBD1 (6 bases). The CDR3 loop spans 13 amino acids. Germline values: CDR1 SGHTS, CDR2 YDEGEE. V gave up 6 bases and J gave up 1 base, with 10 bases separating them.

The CDR3 bases are TGTGCCAGCAGCCAAGATTTTAGGGGCAATGAGCAGTTCTTC. This translates into CASSQDFRGNEQFF. The chain joins TRBV4-2 to TRBJ2-1, with D possibly being TRBD1 (5 bases). This CDR3 has 14 residues. CDR1 LGHNA and CDR2 YNFKEQ come from the germline V gene. Between the trimmed V and J ends, which lost 0 bases and 6 bases, there was a span of 9 bases.

This chain connects TRBV16 to TRBJ2-1, with 11 bases aligning to TRBD1. Germline lookup yields CDR1 KGHSY and CDR2 FQNENV. With V trimmed by 2 bases and J by 3 bases, 3 bases remained unmatched. The CDR3 has 16 residues. CDR3 region: CASSQGGTGGYNEQFF. In DNA, the CDR3 is TGTGCCAGCAGCCAAGGTGGGACAGGGGGCTACAATGAGCAGTTCTTC.

The CDR3: CASSLALGGEETQYF. CDR3 in DNA: TGTGCCAGCAGCTTAGCGCTAGGGGGCGAAGAGACCCAGTACTTC. The genes are TRBV7-9 and TRBJ2-5, with TRBD1 matching over 7 bases. Looked up from germline, CDR1 is SEHNR and CDR2 is FQNEAQ (reference sequence). The ends lost 0 bases at V and 3 bases at J; junction bases unmatched: 4. The CDR3 sequence is 15 residues long. The whole variable domain, remainder taken from reference TRBV7-9 and TRBJ2-5, is DTGVSQNPRHKITKRGQNVTFRCDPISEHNRLYWYRQTLGQGPEFLTYFQNEAQLEKSRLLSDRFSAERPKGSFSTLEIQRTEQGDSAMYLCASSLALGGEETQYFGPGTRLLVL.

The rearrangement links TRBV2 to TRBJ2-4, with unresolved D. V shed 5 bases and J shed 8 bases, with 16 bases lying between them. The CDR3 covers 14 residues. Per the germline V gene, CDR1 is SNHLY and CDR2 is FYNNEI. The CDR3 DNA is TGTGCCAGCAGTTCCCGCGTTGGGTTGGACATTCAGTACTTC. This translates into CASSSRVGLDIQYF.

The chain uses TRBV5-1 and TRBJ2-5; D perhaps matches TRBD2 (6 bases). Trimming shortened V by 4 bases and J by 3 bases, and 10 bases separated the two germline ends. The CDR3 sequence is 13 residues long. Germline CDR1 is SGHRS and CDR2 is YFSETQ. The chain's CDR3 is CASSPWEEETQYF. The CDR3 bases are TGCGCCAGCAGCCCCTGGGAGGAAGAGACCCAGTACTTC.

This chain joins TRBV19 and TRBJ1-1; D call uncertain. CDR1 LNHDA and CDR2 SQIVND come from the germline V gene (reference sequence). The CDR3 runs 17 residues. V gave up 4 bases and J gave up 6 bases, with 24 bases separating them. CDR3 in amino acids: CASSTNPARGRFSEAFF. The CDR3 DNA sequence: TGTGCCAGTAGTACAAACCCGGCTCGCGGCCGCTTTTCTGAAGCTTTCTTT.